These T cell receptor beta chains were read from a single sample in a study of T cell changes during pregnancy in multiple sclerosis. Profiling relied on immunoSEQ multiplex PCR, and the TCRdb table lists in-frame clones only, not all of them. This table holds 26,000 or so clones, 85% to 90% found once. The input for sequencing was CD8+ T cells from peripheral blood mononuclear cells, taken in the second trimester of pregnancy. The origin of the receptors is a female donor with multiple sclerosis, enrolled in a pregnancy study. Both conserved end residues are part of each CDR3. D genes are given only for firm matches. For some rows the clone size is stated as once, few or many, or as a class when expanded; others skip it.

V	size	D	length	J	CDR3	DNA
TRBV11-1	NA	NA	19	TRBJ1-2	CASSYPQRVDPRAYYGYTF	TGTGCCAGCAGCTACCCACAGAGGGTTGACCCGAGGGCCTACTATGGCTACACCTTC
TRBV30	NA	NA	11	TRBJ1-2	CAWSSGFGYTF	TGTGCCTGGAGTTCAGGGTTTGGCTACACCTTC
TRBV6-1	NA	NA	15	TRBJ2-7	CASSFQGGGAYEQYF	TGTGCCAGCAGTTTTCAGGGCGGAGGGGCCTACGAGCAGTACTTC
TRBV7-9	NA	TRBD1	16	TRBJ1-2	CASSLKRTGKNYGYTF	TGTGCCAGCAGCTTAAAGAGGACAGGGAAGAACTATGGCTACACCTTC
TRBV15	once	NA	16	TRBJ1-3	CATSRGRSDTGNTIYF	TGTGCCACCAGCAGAGGGAGGAGTGATACTGGAAACACCATATATTTT
TRBV19	NA	NA	13	TRBJ1-5	CASSILQGGAQHF	TGTGCCAGTAGTATTCTTCAGGGAGGAGCCCAGCATTTT
TRBV9	NA	NA	15	TRBJ2-3	CASSVMQGDTDTQYF	TGTGCCAGCAGCGTAATGCAGGGCGACACAGATACGCAGTATTTT
TRBV10-2	NA	TRBD1	17	TRBJ2-5	CASNPRKGQGRAETQYF	TGCGCCAGCAACCCTCGGAAGGGACAGGGCAGGGCAGAGACCCAGTACTTC
TRBV7-9	NA	TRBD1	14	TRBJ1-2	CASSSQGTEYGYTF	TGTGCCAGCAGCTCCCAAGGGACAGAATATGGCTACACCTTC
TRBV12-5	NA	NA	15	TRBJ1-5	CASGRQGKGNQPQHF	TGTGCTAGTGGTCGGCAGGGTAAGGGCAATCAGCCCCAGCATTTT
TRBV10-1	medium-sized	TRBD2	18	TRBJ2-3	CASSGTSGGPLLTDTQYF	TGCGCCAGCAGCGGGACTAGCGGGGGACCCCTACTCACAGATACGCAGTATTTT
TRBV7-9	NA	NA	13	TRBJ1-1	CASSPGRNTEAFF	TGTGCCAGCAGCCCCGGGAGGAACACTGAAGCTTTCTTT
TRBV29-1	NA	NA	11	TRBJ2-7	CSVAQNYEQYF	TGCAGCGTTGCACAGAACTACGAGCAGTACTTC
TRBV30	once	NA	13	TRBJ1-1	CAWEQGGRTEAFF	TGTGCCTGGGAACAGGGAGGGCGGACTGAAGCTTTCTTT
TRBV4-1	NA	NA	16	TRBJ1-6	CASSQVLARAPSPLHF	TGCGCCAGCAGCCAAGTCCTGGCCAGGGCCCCATCACCCCTCCACTTT
TRBV4-1	NA	NA	16	TRBJ1-1	CASSQEPGHRNTEAFF	TGCGCCAGCAGCCAAGAGCCCGGACATAGGAACACTGAAGCTTTCTTT
TRBV6-4	NA	TRBD2	15	TRBJ2-3	CASSEEAGGQDTQYF	TGTGCCAGCAGTGAGGAAGCGGGGGGGCAAGATACGCAGTATTTT
TRBV28	NA	TRBD2	16	TRBJ2-3	CASSTGAGGHADTQYF	TGTGCCAGCAGTACGGGAGCGGGGGGGCACGCAGATACGCAGTATTTT
TRBV7-9	NA	TRBD1	15	TRBJ1-2	CASRYSCRDRLFGSF	TGTGCCAGCAGATATTCATGCCGGGACAGGCTCTTCGGGTCCTTC
TRBV4-1	NA	NA	15	TRBJ2-7	CASSQVEGRPYEQYF	TGCGCCAGCAGCCAAGTAGAGGGCCGACCATACGAGCAGTACTTC
TRBV29-1	few	TRBD1	11	TRBJ1-1	CSVRQGGEAFF	TGCAGCGTTAGACAGGGGGGTGAAGCTTTCTTT
TRBV6-1	NA	TRBD2	15	TRBJ2-1	CASSGLAGPYNEQFF	TGTGCCAGCAGTGGTCTAGCGGGCCCCTACAATGAGCAGTTCTTC
TRBV11-2	NA	NA	13	TRBJ1-2	CASSLLPGEGYTF	TGTGCCAGCAGCCTACTCCCGGGTGAGGGCTACACCTTC
TRBV6-1	NA	NA	13	TRBJ2-7	CAGSSRGAYEQYF	TGTGCCGGCAGTAGTCGGGGAGCCTACGAGCAGTACTTC
TRBV6-5	NA	NA	11	TRBJ1-2	CASSYSRSYTF	TGTGCCAGCAGTTACTCGAGGAGCTACACCTTC
TRBV6-5	NA	NA	15	TRBJ2-7	CASSYWAGGLDEQYF	TGTGCCAGCAGTTACTGGGCAGGGGGGTTAGACGAGCAGTACTTC
TRBV15	NA	NA	15	TRBJ2-2	CATSRDGTNTGELFF	TGTGCCACCAGCAGAGACGGGACAAACACCGGGGAGCTGTTTTTT
TRBV4-3	NA	TRBD1	15	TRBJ2-5	CASSQVWTGGVTQYF	TGCGCCAGCAGCCAAGTATGGACAGGGGGGGTGACCCAGTACTTC
TRBV6-1	NA	NA	14	TRBJ2-1	CASSEAEGGNEQFF	TGTGCCAGCAGTGAAGCTGAAGGGGGCAATGAGCAGTTCTTC
TRBV21-1	NA	NA	17	TRBJ1-2	CASRGLGAPGFVHGYTF	TGTGCCAGCCGGGGTTTGGGGGCCCCGGGGTTCGTTCATGGCTACACCTTC
TRBV12-5	once	NA	13	TRBJ1-1	CASGLTLSSEAFF	TGTGCTAGTGGTTTGACCTTAAGCTCTGAAGCTTTCTTT
TRBV5-5	NA	NA	14	TRBJ1-1	CASSLGIIGGAAFF	TGTGCCAGCAGCTTGGGGATAATAGGGGGGGCTGCTTTCTTT
TRBV10-2	NA	NA	15	TRBJ2-7	CASSVGWAGNYEQYF	TGCGCCAGCAGTGTAGGGTGGGCAGGGAACTACGAGCAGTACTTC
TRBV28	NA	NA	15	TRBJ2-5	CASSPTGRRRETQYF	TGTGCCAGCAGTCCTACAGGACGGAGACGAGAGACCCAGTACTTC
TRBV9	NA	NA	16	TRBJ2-1	CASSVGYGEVGNEQFF	TGTGCCAGCAGCGTAGGATATGGTGAGGTCGGTAATGAGCAGTTCTTC
TRBV5-6	NA	NA	12	TRBJ1-2	CASSLGANGYTF	TGTGCCAGCAGCTTGGGGGCGAATGGCTACACCTTC
TRBV9	NA	NA	16	TRBJ2-3	CASSPQEVGRGDTQYF	TGTGCCAGCAGCCCTCAGGAAGTAGGGCGGGGAGATACGCAGTATTTT
TRBV4-3	NA	TRBD1	16	TRBJ1-2	CASSHIQGQGAGGYTF	TGCGCCAGCAGCCATATCCAAGGACAGGGGGCGGGTGGCTACACCTTC
TRBV11-1	NA	TRBD2	18	TRBJ2-3	CASSLDLAGGRAADTQYF	TGTGCCAGCAGCTTAGATCTAGCGGGGGGGCGCGCGGCAGATACGCAGTATTTT
TRBV28	NA	NA	15	TRBJ2-1	CASSFQDFAYNEQFF	TGTGCCAGCAGTTTTCAGGACTTTGCCTACAATGAGCAGTTCTTC
TRBV30	NA	NA	13	TRBJ1-2	CAWNPEGDFGYTF	TGTGCCTGGAACCCAGAAGGGGACTTTGGCTACACCTTC
TRBV2	NA	NA	11	TRBJ2-5	CASGPQETQYF	TGTGCCAGCGGGCCCCAAGAGACCCAGTACTTC
TRBV27	once	NA	15	TRBJ2-7	CASSQRPASNYEQYF	TGTGCCAGCAGTCAGCGGCCAGCTTCTAACTACGAGCAGTACTTC